The source of this TCR beta chain is a study of cytomegalovirus exposure and HLA in healthy donors. The CDR3 is 17 residues long. Trimming at V came to 0 bases and at J to 4 bases, leaving 12 bases not matched to a gene. CDR1 and CDR2 from the germline V gene are GTSNPN and SVGIG (reference sequence). Points on this clone: What it binds is unknown.

Amplification used 60 Vbeta primers and 13 Jbeta primers. Repertoires were generated with immunoSEQ multiplex PCR, while TCRdb's copy carries only in-frame clones and drops some. The sample lists tens of thousands of clones; around three quarters were seen once. Study-wide findings and caveats: A few V segments could not be told apart, such as TRBV6-2 and TRBV6-3, and were left out. Analysis was performed later, and it showed HLA-associated TCR beta chains to be more clonally expanded than equally common others. As a later analysis revealed, most CMV-associated TCR beta chains appeared HLA-restricted. V- and J-gene trimming of TCR beta was linked (in a later analysis) to a missense DCLRE1C variant.

This clonotype was obtained from a woman in her thirties or forties in good health and CMV-seropositive. This sequence joins TRBV30 and TRBJ1-3; TRBD1 agrees at 7 bases. The sample was PBMCs. CDR3 bases: TGTGCCTGGAGTGTAGGGGGCCGCCTCAGGGCGGGAAACACCATATATTTT. Protein: CAWSVGGRLRAGNTIYF.